This is a list of T cell receptor beta chains from one sample in a study of beta chain features in type 1 diabetes. The protocol was immunoSEQ multiplex PCR, while the TCRdb copy is restricted to in-frame clones and leaves out a portion. Among hundreds of thousands of clones listed, 13% were seen once. Sequenced input: naive CD4+ T cells from blood. The receptor set was obtained from a man younger than 30 with type 1 diabetes. The CDR3 runs from the conserved cysteine through the conserved F or W. D genes are given only for firm matches. The size of a clone is reported for some rows only, either as once, few or many, or as a class for expanded clones.

d_call: .
v_call: TRBV6-5
j_call: TRBJ2-3
clone_size: .
cdr3_aa: CASSYSSLARTDTQYF
cdr3_nt: TGTGCCAGCAGTTACTCGAGTCTAGCACGCACAGATACGCAGTATTTT

d_call: TRBD1
v_call: TRBV29-1
j_call: TRBJ1-5
clone_size: few
cdr3_aa: CSVRTGGNQPQHF
cdr3_nt: TGCAGCGTTCGGACAGGTGGCAATCAGCCCCAGCATTTT

d_call: .
v_call: TRBV19
j_call: TRBJ1-1
clone_size: few
cdr3_aa: CASTIRFGLTNTEAFF
cdr3_nt: TGTGCCAGTACCATCAGGTTCGGACTTACTAACACTGAAGCTTTCTTT

d_call: .
v_call: TRBV7-9
j_call: TRBJ2-7
clone_size: few
cdr3_aa: CASSLKPFYEQYF
cdr3_nt: TGTGCCAGCAGCTTAAAACCATTCTACGAGCAGTACTTC

d_call: .
v_call: TRBV7-9
j_call: TRBJ2-7
clone_size: few
cdr3_aa: CASSRSGYEQYF
cdr3_nt: TGTGCCAGCAGCCGCAGTGGGTACGAGCAGTACTTC

d_call: .
v_call: TRBV6-6
j_call: TRBJ2-7
clone_size: few
cdr3_aa: CASTYGGDEQYF
cdr3_nt: TGTGCCAGCACCTACGGAGGGGACGAGCAGTACTTC

d_call: TRBD2
v_call: TRBV2
j_call: TRBJ2-3
clone_size: .
cdr3_aa: CAISSGVGTDTQYF
cdr3_nt: TGTGCCATCTCGAGCGGGGTCGGCACAGATACGCAGTATTTT

d_call: TRBD1
v_call: TRBV6-5
j_call: TRBJ1-1
clone_size: few
cdr3_aa: CASRRTGIEVAFF
cdr3_nt: TGTGCCAGCAGAAGGACAGGAATCGAGGTAGCTTTCTTT

d_call: .
v_call: TRBV7-8
j_call: TRBJ1-2
clone_size: .
cdr3_aa: CASSLPDRNFNYGYTF
cdr3_nt: TGTGCCAGCAGCTTACCGGACAGAAATTTCAACTATGGCTACACCTTC

d_call: .
v_call: TRBV6-1
j_call: TRBJ2-7
clone_size: few
cdr3_aa: CASSYKKSDF
cdr3_nt: TGTGCCAGCAGTTACAAGAAAAGCGATTTC

d_call: .
v_call: TRBV29-1
j_call: TRBJ1-1
clone_size: few
cdr3_aa: CSVAVAGVGDTEAFF
cdr3_nt: TGCAGCGTTGCCGTCGCGGGGGTAGGAGACACTGAAGCTTTCTTT

d_call: .
v_call: TRBV4-1
j_call: TRBJ1-5
clone_size: .
cdr3_aa: CASSQVTGINQPQHF
cdr3_nt: TGCGCCAGCAGCCAAGTCACTGGGATCAATCAGCCCCAGCATTTT

d_call: .
v_call: TRBV15
j_call: TRBJ2-3
clone_size: few
cdr3_aa: CATSRAGSSTDTQYF
cdr3_nt: TGTGCCACCAGCAGAGCAGGGTCTAGCACAGATACGCAGTATTTT

d_call: .
v_call: TRBV7-2
j_call: TRBJ1-4
clone_size: .
cdr3_aa: CASRHRAGGNEKLFF
cdr3_nt: TGTGCCAGCAGGCACCGGGCAGGCGGGAATGAAAAACTGTTTTTT

d_call: .
v_call: TRBV6-5
j_call: TRBJ2-5
clone_size: .
cdr3_aa: CASSYSPTGPETQYF
cdr3_nt: TGTGCCAGCAGTTATTCTCCAACAGGGCCTGAGACCCAGTACTTC

d_call: TRBD2
v_call: TRBV2
j_call: TRBJ2-3
clone_size: few
cdr3_aa: CASLLSGGADTQYF
cdr3_nt: TGTGCCAGCCTATTATCCGGGGGGGCAGATACGCAGTATTTT

d_call: .
v_call: TRBV25-1
j_call: TRBJ1-2
clone_size: .
cdr3_aa: CASSGQRLGYTF
cdr3_nt: TGTGCCAGCAGTGGGCAAAGGCTGGGCTACACCTTC

d_call: .
v_call: TRBV30
j_call: TRBJ1-5
clone_size: .
cdr3_aa: CAWSVGPLDQPQHF
cdr3_nt: TGTGCCTGGAGTGTAGGCCCCCTAGATCAGCCCCAGCATTTT

d_call: .
v_call: TRBV27
j_call: TRBJ2-7
clone_size: few
cdr3_aa: CASSLSYSTYEQYF
cdr3_nt: TGTGCCAGCAGTTTATCGTACAGCACCTACGAGCAGTACTTC

d_call: .
v_call: TRBV6-6
j_call: TRBJ1-2
clone_size: .
cdr3_aa: CASSYEADGYTF
cdr3_nt: TGTGCCAGCAGTTACGAGGCGGATGGCTACACCTTC

d_call: TRBD2
v_call: TRBV10-3
j_call: TRBJ2-5
clone_size: .
cdr3_aa: CAIRPGSGGETQYF
cdr3_nt: TGTGCCATCAGGCCTGGGAGCGGGGGCGAGACCCAGTACTTC

d_call: .
v_call: TRBV30
j_call: TRBJ1-2
clone_size: .
cdr3_aa: CAWSKGQGYYYGYTF
cdr3_nt: TGTGCCTGGAGTAAGGGCCAGGGTTATTACTATGGCTACACCTTC

d_call: .
v_call: TRBV30
j_call: TRBJ2-7
clone_size: few
cdr3_aa: CAWSSGGKKQYF
cdr3_nt: TGTGCCTGGAGTAGCGGCGGTAAGAAGCAGTACTTC

d_call: .
v_call: TRBV29-1
j_call: TRBJ1-2
clone_size: .
cdr3_aa: CSVEEGGYTF
cdr3_nt: TGCAGCGTTGAAGAGGGCGGCTACACCTTC

d_call: .
v_call: TRBV5-4
j_call: TRBJ1-2
clone_size: few
cdr3_aa: CASSLDPSGYGYTF
cdr3_nt: TGTGCCAGCAGCTTGGATCCGAGCGGCTATGGCTACACCTTC

d_call: .
v_call: TRBV7-9
j_call: TRBJ1-6
clone_size: .
cdr3_aa: CASSLWDNSPLHF
cdr3_nt: TGTGCCAGCAGCTTATGGGATAATTCACCCCTCCACTTT